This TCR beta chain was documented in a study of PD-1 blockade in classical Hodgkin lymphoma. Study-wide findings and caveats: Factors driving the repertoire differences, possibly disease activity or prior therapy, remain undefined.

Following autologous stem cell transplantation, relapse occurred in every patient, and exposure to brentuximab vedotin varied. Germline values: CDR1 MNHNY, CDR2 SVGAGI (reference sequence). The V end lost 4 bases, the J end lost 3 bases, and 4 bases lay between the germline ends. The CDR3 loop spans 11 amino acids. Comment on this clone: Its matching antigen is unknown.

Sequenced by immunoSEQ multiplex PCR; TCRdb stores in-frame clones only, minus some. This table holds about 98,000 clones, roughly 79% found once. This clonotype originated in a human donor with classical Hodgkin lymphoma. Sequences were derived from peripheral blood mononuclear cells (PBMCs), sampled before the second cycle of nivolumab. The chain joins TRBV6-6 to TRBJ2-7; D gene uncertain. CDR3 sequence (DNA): TGTGCCAGCAGTTCTCTCTACGAGCAGTACTTC. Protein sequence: CASSSLYEQYF.